A selection of T cell receptor beta chains follows, all from one sample in a study of T cell responses to AZD1222 COVID-19 vaccine. Data came from immunoSEQ multiplex PCR; TCRdb stores just in-frame clones and leaves some out. Of around 20,000 clones listed, 84% are singletons. Sequencing used peripheral blood, obtained 28 days after the second AZD1222 dose. The receptors derive from an adult who received the AZD1222 COVID-19 vaccine. The CDR3 runs from the conserved cysteine through the conserved F or W. The D gene is left open where the match is weak. A row's size may be missing; if present it is once, few, many or a size class.

v_gene: TRBV29-1
abundance: -
j_gene: TRBJ2-7
d_gene: TRBD2
CDR3nt: TGCAGCGTCCGGGAGGACGAGCAGTACTTC
CDR3aa: CSVREDEQYF

v_gene: TRBV30
abundance: once
j_gene: TRBJ1-6
d_gene: -
CDR3nt: TGTGCCTGGAGTGTACGGAACTCCTATAATTCACCCCTCCACTTT
CDR3aa: CAWSVRNSYNSPLHF

v_gene: TRBV6-1
abundance: few
j_gene: TRBJ2-7
d_gene: -
CDR3nt: TGTGCCAGCAGTGAAAGTTTCGGACGGCCCTACGAGCAGTACTTC
CDR3aa: CASSESFGRPYEQYF

v_gene: TRBV28
abundance: -
j_gene: TRBJ2-3
d_gene: TRBD1
CDR3nt: TGTGCCAGCAGTAGCCCGCAGGGGGCAGGCACAGATACGCAGTATTTT
CDR3aa: CASSSPQGAGTDTQYF

v_gene: TRBV7-9
abundance: -
j_gene: TRBJ2-7
d_gene: TRBD1
CDR3nt: TGTGCCAGCAGCTTAGTCCTTTCGACAGGGTCCGACGAGCAGTACTTC
CDR3aa: CASSLVLSTGSDEQYF

v_gene: TRBV3-1/TRBV3-2
abundance: once
j_gene: TRBJ1-6
d_gene: -
CDR3nt: TGTGCCAGCAGCCAATTCCGGGCTTCACCCCTCCACTTT
CDR3aa: CASSQFRASPLHF

v_gene: TRBV6-5
abundance: -
j_gene: TRBJ2-2
d_gene: TRBD1
CDR3nt: TGTGCCAGCAGTCCGACAGGGGAAAACACCGGGGAGCTGTTTTTT
CDR3aa: CASSPTGENTGELFF

v_gene: TRBV5-6
abundance: -
j_gene: TRBJ1-2
d_gene: -
CDR3nt: TGTGCCAGCAGCTTGAATTACGTCGATGACTACACCTTC
CDR3aa: CASSLNYVDDYTF

v_gene: TRBV6-5
abundance: -
j_gene: TRBJ2-7
d_gene: -
CDR3nt: TGTGCCAGCAGTAAGTCTTACGAGCAGTACTTC
CDR3aa: CASSKSYEQYF

v_gene: TRBV29-1
abundance: -
j_gene: TRBJ2-3
d_gene: -
CDR3nt: TGCAGCGTTGAAAGGACTCGCACAGATACGCAGTATTTT
CDR3aa: CSVERTRTDTQYF

v_gene: TRBV4-3
abundance: -
j_gene: TRBJ2-2
d_gene: TRBD2
CDR3nt: TGCGCCAGCAGCCAGACAGAGCGGGAGGCGGCCGGGGAGCTGTTTTTT
CDR3aa: CASSQTEREAAGELFF

v_gene: TRBV12-3/TRBV12-4
abundance: few
j_gene: TRBJ2-5
d_gene: -
CDR3nt: TGTGCCAGCAGTTTAGAGGGGACCCAGTACTTC
CDR3aa: CASSLEGTQYF

v_gene: TRBV6-6
abundance: -
j_gene: TRBJ2-7
d_gene: TRBD1
CDR3nt: TGTGCCAGCAGTGGGCCCGGGACAGGGTCACCCTACGAGCAGTACTTC
CDR3aa: CASSGPGTGSPYEQYF

v_gene: TRBV27
abundance: -
j_gene: TRBJ2-7
d_gene: TRBD2
CDR3nt: TGTGCCAGCAGTTTTTCCAGCGGGAGGAACGAGCAGTACTTC
CDR3aa: CASSFSSGRNEQYF

v_gene: TRBV6-2/TRBV6-3
abundance: -
j_gene: TRBJ2-2
d_gene: TRBD2
CDR3nt: TGTGCCAGCAGCCTAATTGCCGGGACTAGCGGGACCCGTGGGGAGCTGTTTTTT
CDR3aa: CASSLIAGTSGTRGELFF

v_gene: TRBV19
abundance: -
j_gene: TRBJ2-1
d_gene: -
CDR3nt: TGTGCCAGTGGCGAGCGGTTCTACAATGAGCAGTTCTTC
CDR3aa: CASGERFYNEQFF

v_gene: TRBV3-1/TRBV3-2
abundance: -
j_gene: TRBJ1-3
d_gene: -
CDR3nt: TGTGCCAGCAGCCAAGCCACCCAGGGTAGACGGAACACCATATATTTT
CDR3aa: CASSQATQGRRNTIYF

v_gene: TRBV9
abundance: -
j_gene: TRBJ2-1
d_gene: -
CDR3nt: TGTGCCAGCAGCCCTGGGTGGGCGCGCAATGAGCAGTTCTTC
CDR3aa: CASSPGWARNEQFF

v_gene: TRBV4-3
abundance: -
j_gene: TRBJ2-3
d_gene: TRBD1
CDR3nt: TGCGCCAGCAGCCAAGACGGGCAGGGGGCGTATAATACGCAGTATTTT
CDR3aa: CASSQDGQGAYNTQYF

v_gene: TRBV11-2
abundance: -
j_gene: TRBJ1-4
d_gene: -
CDR3nt: TGTGCCAGCAGCTACGGGACTAATGAAAAACTGTTTTTT
CDR3aa: CASSYGTNEKLFF

v_gene: TRBV9
abundance: -
j_gene: TRBJ2-7
d_gene: TRBD1
CDR3nt: TGTGCCAGCAGCGAAGCCGGGACAGGGCCCTACGAGCAGTACTTC
CDR3aa: CASSEAGTGPYEQYF

v_gene: TRBV28
abundance: -
j_gene: TRBJ2-5
d_gene: -
CDR3nt: TGTGCCAGCAGTCTGTCAGGGGTTTCCCCAGAGACCCAGTACTTC
CDR3aa: CASSLSGVSPETQYF

v_gene: TRBV4-1
abundance: -
j_gene: TRBJ2-7
d_gene: TRBD2
CDR3nt: TGCGCCAGCAGCCATCCTAGCGGGAGGATCTACGAGCAGTACTTC
CDR3aa: CASSHPSGRIYEQYF

v_gene: TRBV19
abundance: -
j_gene: TRBJ2-6
d_gene: TRBD2
CDR3nt: TGTGCCAGTAGTATTTTGCTAGCGGGATTTGGGGCCAACGTCCTGACTTTC
CDR3aa: CASSILLAGFGANVLTF

v_gene: TRBV28
abundance: few
j_gene: TRBJ1-4
d_gene: -
CDR3nt: TGTGCCAGCAGTTTCCTGCGGCAGGACAATGAAAAACTGTTTTTT
CDR3aa: CASSFLRQDNEKLFF

v_gene: TRBV19
abundance: -
j_gene: TRBJ2-6
d_gene: -
CDR3nt: TGTGCCAGTGGGGGGCCCTATTCAGCTGGGGCCAACGTCCTGACTTTC
CDR3aa: CASGGPYSAGANVLTF

v_gene: TRBV9
abundance: -
j_gene: TRBJ2-5
d_gene: TRBD2
CDR3nt: TGTGCCAGCAGCGTACTAGCGGGGACCCAGTACTTC
CDR3aa: CASSVLAGTQYF

v_gene: TRBV5-5
abundance: -
j_gene: TRBJ1-4
d_gene: -
CDR3nt: TGTGCCAGCAGCTGGGGGACGGGGAGTGAAAAACTGTTTTTT
CDR3aa: CASSWGTGSEKLFF

v_gene: TRBV5-1
abundance: -
j_gene: TRBJ1-2
d_gene: -
CDR3nt: TGCGCCAGCAGCTTAGGCCAGCAAGCCTATGGCTACACCTTC
CDR3aa: CASSLGQQAYGYTF

v_gene: TRBV7-2
abundance: -
j_gene: TRBJ1-1
d_gene: TRBD1
CDR3nt: TGTGCCAGCAGCTTAGGACAGGGGTTCACTGAAGCTTTCTTT
CDR3aa: CASSLGQGFTEAFF

v_gene: TRBV28
abundance: once
j_gene: TRBJ2-2
d_gene: -
CDR3nt: TGTGCCAGCTCACCCCCATGGGGCGGGGAGCTGTTTTTT
CDR3aa: CASSPPWGGELFF

v_gene: TRBV11-1
abundance: -
j_gene: TRBJ1-2
d_gene: -
CDR3nt: TGTGCCAGCAGCTTTGGGTCAGACTATGGCTACACCTTC
CDR3aa: CASSFGSDYGYTF

v_gene: TRBV19
abundance: -
j_gene: TRBJ2-2
d_gene: TRBD1
CDR3nt: TGTGCCAGTAGTATTCGGGACAGGGGTGCCGGGGAGCTGTTTTTT
CDR3aa: CASSIRDRGAGELFF

v_gene: TRBV2
abundance: -
j_gene: TRBJ1-1
d_gene: -
CDR3nt: TGTGCCAGCAGTGTCGGGAGACAGAGGAACACTGAAGCTTTCTTT
CDR3aa: CASSVGRQRNTEAFF

v_gene: TRBV28
abundance: -
j_gene: TRBJ1-6
d_gene: -
CDR3nt: TGTGCCAGCAGTTTGAAGGGTCCTAGGCATTCACCCCTCCACTTT
CDR3aa: CASSLKGPRHSPLHF

v_gene: TRBV6-2/TRBV6-3
abundance: -
j_gene: TRBJ1-5
d_gene: -
CDR3nt: TGTGCCAGCAGTAGGGGAACAGGGATGCGCAATCAGCCCCAGCATTTT
CDR3aa: CASSRGTGMRNQPQHF

v_gene: TRBV7-2
abundance: once
j_gene: TRBJ1-1
d_gene: -
CDR3nt: TGTGCCAGCAGCCAAAGGATGGGTGAAGCTTTCTTT
CDR3aa: CASSQRMGEAFF

v_gene: TRBV19
abundance: -
j_gene: TRBJ1-4
d_gene: -
CDR3nt: TGTGCCAGTAGTGCACGGTTGGCTACTAATGAAAAACTGTTTTTT
CDR3aa: CASSARLATNEKLFF

v_gene: TRBV19
abundance: -
j_gene: TRBJ1-1
d_gene: -
CDR3nt: TGTGCCAGTAGTAGGCCAATGCTCATGAACACTGAAGCTTTCTTT
CDR3aa: CASSRPMLMNTEAFF

v_gene: TRBV18
abundance: -
j_gene: TRBJ2-5
d_gene: TRBD2
CDR3nt: TGTGCCAGCTCATTCGGGACTAGCGGGAGTTGGGCAGAGACCCAGTACTTC
CDR3aa: CASSFGTSGSWAETQYF

v_gene: TRBV19
abundance: -
j_gene: TRBJ2-6
d_gene: -
CDR3nt: TGTGCCAGTAGTATAGATGGGGTGGCCGGGGCCAACGTCCTGACTTTC
CDR3aa: CASSIDGVAGANVLTF

v_gene: TRBV14
abundance: few
j_gene: TRBJ2-7
d_gene: TRBD2
CDR3nt: TGTGCCAGCAGCCAAGCACTAGCGGGAAGGAGGTACGAGCAGTACTTC
CDR3aa: CASSQALAGRRYEQYF

v_gene: TRBV5-1
abundance: few
j_gene: TRBJ1-2
d_gene: -
CDR3nt: TGCGCCAGCAGCACCCTTGGAGGGGAGAACTATGGCTACACCTTC
CDR3aa: CASSTLGGENYGYTF

v_gene: TRBV19
abundance: -
j_gene: TRBJ2-1
d_gene: -
CDR3nt: TGTGCCAGTAGTATTCTGGTCCTGTCCTACAATGAGCAGTTCTTC
CDR3aa: CASSILVLSYNEQFF

v_gene: TRBV6-4
abundance: once
j_gene: TRBJ2-6
d_gene: -
CDR3nt: TGTGCCAGCAGTGACGGGAACCCTGGGGCCAACGTCCTGACTTTC
CDR3aa: CASSDGNPGANVLTF

v_gene: TRBV7-3
abundance: -
j_gene: TRBJ1-2
d_gene: -
CDR3nt: TGTGCCAGCAGTTACGGACGGGACTATGGCTACACCTTC
CDR3aa: CASSYGRDYGYTF

v_gene: TRBV14
abundance: -
j_gene: TRBJ2-2
d_gene: -
CDR3nt: TGTGCCAGCAGCCAACTCGGCGGGGAGCTGTTTTTT
CDR3aa: CASSQLGGELFF

v_gene: TRBV4-3
abundance: -
j_gene: TRBJ2-7
d_gene: TRBD2
CDR3nt: TGCGCCAGCAGCCGGACTAGCGGGAACGAGCAGTACTTC
CDR3aa: CASSRTSGNEQYF